A single sample gave rise to the 14 T cell receptor beta chains below, sequenced in a study of T cells in Graves' hyperthyroidism and ophthalmopathy. There were TCR beta CDR3 regions amplified from RNA transcripts. During a first-round RT-PCR of the TCR CDR3, the HTBI primer set was used. TCRdb itself ran the multiplex PCR reads through MiXCR, one entry per CDR3 protein. The sample records 490,000 or so distinct CDR3 sequences, about 16% being singletons. The specimen sequenced was blood. The receptors derive from a woman younger than 45 with Graves' ophthalmopathy.

This chain uses TRBV4-1 with TRBJ2-1, with 9 bases lining up with TRBD2. From germline, CDR1 is MGHRA and CDR2 YSYEKL. V was pared by 0 bases and J by 8 bases, with 8 bases of the junction left unmatched. The CDR3 is 16 amino acids. In DNA, the CDR3 is TGCGCCAGCAGCCAAGACGGTAGCGGGAGTTCTTATGAGCAGTTCTTC. It codes for CASSQDGSGSSYEQFF.

This clonotype was observed many times. This chain links TRBV12-3 or TRBV12-4 with TRBJ2-5; D call uncertain. The CDR3 is made up of 13 amino acids. Trimming took 6 bases from V and 5 from J, leaving 13 bases between them. The CDR3 DNA reads as TGTGCCAGCAGGGCGACTGGGATGGAGACCCAGTACTTC. It yields the protein CASRATGMETQYF.

Points on this clonotype: This may stem from a read error, because a much larger clone lies one nucleotide away. The genes are TRBV29-1 and TRBJ1-6; maybe TRBD1 (5 bases). The germline V gene encodes CDR1 SQVTM and CDR2 ANQGSEA. The CDR3 extends over 13 amino acids. V dropped 7 bases and J dropped 11 bases, with 18 bases sitting between them. CDR3 region: CSALGPSDPPLHF. CDR3 DNA sequence: TGCAGCGCCTTGGGACCGTCGGATCCACCCCTCCACTTT.

This clonotype has ten or more counts. The chain combines TRBV11-3 with TRBJ2-7; D unresolved. The CDR3 is made up of 14 amino acids. Germline CDR1 SGHNT, CDR2 YENEEA. Trimming removed 5 bases from V and 6 bases from J, with 17 bases in between. The CDR3 sequence: CASSPSGTASEQYF. CDR3 in DNA: TGTGCCAGCAGCCCATCAGGAACAGCCTCCGAGCAGTACTTC.

This clonotype was detected many times. The chain links TRBV12-3 or TRBV12-4 to TRBJ2-1; 9 positions agree with TRBD1. After removal of 7 bases from V and 8 bases from J, the junction contained 12 bases not matched to a gene. The CDR3 loop spans 15 amino acids. CDR3 sequence reads: CASTPPGTGIDEQFF. CDR3 coding DNA: TGTGCCAGCACTCCTCCAGGGACAGGGATAGATGAGCAGTTCTTC.

This clonotype was counted many times. The chain employs TRBV5-6 and TRBJ1-2, with 7 bases aligning to TRBD1. Germline V gene sequence: CDR1 SGHDT, CDR2 YYEEEE. V gave up 2 bases and J gave up 8 bases; unmatched junction bases: 12. The CDR3 is 15 residues long. The CDR3 DNA sequence: TGTGCCAGCAGCTTATTCCGACAGGGAGATAGAGGCTACACCTTC. Protein product: CASSLFRQGDRGYTF.

This clonotype was picked up many times. The genes are TRBV7-2 and TRBJ2-2; 8 bases map to TRBD1. Germline trimming cut 5 bases from V and 7 bases from J; bases unmatched to any gene: 6. The germline CDR1 and CDR2 sequences are SGHTA and FQGNSA. The CDR3 loop spans 14 amino acids. CDR3 residues: CASSGRTGNGELFF. The CDR3 DNA reads as TGTGCCAGCAGCGGGCGGACAGGGAACGGGGAGCTGTTTTTT.

This clonotype was observed at least ten times. The chain employs TRBV28 and TRBJ1-2, with no clear D. The CDR3 loop spans 15 amino acids. The ends were cut back, 1 base at V and 1 base at J, with 10 bases in the middle. Germline values: CDR1 MDHEN, CDR2 SYDVKM. The CDR3 DNA follows: TGTGCCAGCAGTTTATTAAGACTGGTTAACTATGGCTACACCTTC. Its protein is CASSLLRLVNYGYTF.

In regard to this clonotype: Being one base from a much bigger clone, this may be a read error. The V and J genes are TRBV5-6 and TRBJ1-1; TRBD1 might be the D (6 bases). The CDR3 is made up of 13 amino acids. The V gene's germline CDR1 is SGHDT and CDR2 YYEEEE. This chain's CDR3 is CASSRPDSPEASF. In DNA form, the CDR3 reads TGTGCCAGCAGCCGCCCGGACAGTCCTGAAGCTTCCTTT.

CDR3 residues: CASSLVIGGRASVYF. CDR3 nucleotide sequence: TGTGCCAGCAGTTTGGTTATCGGCGGGAGGGCTAGTGTGTACTTC. The chain has TRBV27 and TRBJ2-4, with 9 nucleotides matching TRBD2. V lost 3 bases and J lost 15; bases outside the gene matches: 15. Germline V gene data show CDR1 as MNHEY and CDR2 as SMNVEV (reference sequence). The CDR3 is 15 residues long.

The rearrangement uses TRBV6-2 or TRBV6-3 and TRBJ1-2, with D possibly TRBD1 on 6 matching bases. The V end lost 8 bases, the J end lost 2 bases, and 15 bases lay between the germline ends. CDR3 size: 14 residues. CDR1 and CDR2 (germline): MNHEY, SVGEGT. In DNA, the CDR3 is TGTGCCAGCGAGGGGACATCACTAAACTATGGCTACACCTTC. Protein product: CASEGTSLNYGYTF.

Notes on this clonotype: A much larger clone is a single base away; this may be a read error. Without the conserved terminal phenylalanine or tryptophan, this CDR3 likely stems from a read error. This chain joins TRBV7-3 and TRBJ2-3; D may correspond to TRBD1 or TRBD2 (5 bases each). CDR1 and CDR2 from the germline V gene are SGHTA and FQGTGA. The CDR3 loop spans 18 amino acids. Between the trimmed V and J ends, which lost 5 bases and 0 bases, there was a span of 21 bases. CDR3 amino acids: CASSAHPRGPSSTDTQYS. The CDR3 bases are TGTGCCAGCAGCGCCCACCCCCGGGGCCCATCTAGCACAGATACGCAGTATTCT.

The rearrangement uses TRBV9 and TRBJ2-4, with TRBD2 identical over 7 bases. The germline CDR1 and CDR2 sequences are SGDLS and YYNGEE. The V segment lost 7 bases and the J segment 8 bases; nucleotides outside the gene matches: 3. This CDR3 has 11 residues. The CDR3 loop reads CASGGGDIQYF. In DNA form, the CDR3 reads TGTGCCAGCGGGGGGGGGGACATTCAGTACTTC.

The table lists this clonotype with many counts. The chain links TRBV12-3 or TRBV12-4 to TRBJ2-1; 7 nucleotides match TRBD2. The CDR3 is 17 residues long. V lost 4 bases and J lost 0; bases outside the gene matches: 9. CDR3 nucleotide sequence: TGTGCCAGCAGTTCATTAGCGGGCGGGAGCTCCTACAATGAGCAGTTCTTC. The encoded protein is CASSSLAGGSSYNEQFF.